The entry that follows covers one T cell receptor (beta chain) sequence. What it binds is not known. The data were taken from a study of beta chain features in type 1 diabetes. Overall study findings and caveats: VDJ junctions in type 1 diabetes patients carried more deletions and fewer insertions. When Type 1 diabetes patients were examined, their TCRB CDR3s proved moderately but significantly shorter in all four CD4+ subsets.

The authors reverse transcribed all of the isolated RNA, so sequencing captured expressed TCRB transcripts. Using immunoSEQ multiplex PCR, the repertoire was profiled, and TCRdb retains in-frame clones only, with some absent. The sample comprises a few hundred thousand clones, 16% of which are singletons, and approximately 0.086% rests with the top ten. Germline-derived CDR1 and CDR2 are SGHDT and YYEEEE. This CDR3 has 15 amino acids. After removal of 0 bases from V and 4 bases from J, the junction contained 3 bases not matched to a gene. The rearrangement uses TRBV5-6 and TRBJ2-3; 9 bases are a match to TRBD2. The source material was naive CD4+ T cells from blood. This TCR derives from a young man with type 1 diabetes. CDR3 DNA sequence: TGTGCCAGCAGCTTGGAGCCTAGCGGGGCAGATACGCAGTATTTT. The encoded protein is CASSLEPSGADTQYF.